This T cell receptor (beta chain) derives from a study of shared clonotypes between healthy human individuals. Overall study findings and caveats: Among the subsets, naive ones generally showed larger estimated richness than memory ones. Sequencing depth was predicted to influence how clonotypes are shared among donors. Non-shared clonotypes had lower generation probabilities than those shared by all four donors.

As to this clone: No antigen is known for it.

TCRdb's copy holds only in-frame clones and misses some; the assay was immunoSEQ multiplex PCR. Of a few million clones listed, 93% were seen once; the top ten hold roughly 1.7%. The germline V gene has CDR1 MNHEY and CDR2 SMNVEV (reference sequence). The CDR3 covers 15 residues. The ends were cut back, 10 bases at V and 4 bases at J, with 22 bases in the middle. Terminally differentiated effector memory CD45RA+ cells were left out of the naive CD8 fraction, which was CD45RO-negative and positively selected for CCR7. This clonotype was sampled from a man aged 18-30 years in good health. Some clones in this sample may be carry-over from other donors' samples. The V call is TRBV27, the J call TRBJ1-1; possibly TRBD1 for D (5 bases). The sample was naive CD8+ T cells from PBMCs. This CDR3 is CATRGVGVGFTEAFF. The CDR3 coding sequence is TGTGCCACCCGGGGGGTCGGGGTCGGTTTCACTGAAGCTTTCTTT.